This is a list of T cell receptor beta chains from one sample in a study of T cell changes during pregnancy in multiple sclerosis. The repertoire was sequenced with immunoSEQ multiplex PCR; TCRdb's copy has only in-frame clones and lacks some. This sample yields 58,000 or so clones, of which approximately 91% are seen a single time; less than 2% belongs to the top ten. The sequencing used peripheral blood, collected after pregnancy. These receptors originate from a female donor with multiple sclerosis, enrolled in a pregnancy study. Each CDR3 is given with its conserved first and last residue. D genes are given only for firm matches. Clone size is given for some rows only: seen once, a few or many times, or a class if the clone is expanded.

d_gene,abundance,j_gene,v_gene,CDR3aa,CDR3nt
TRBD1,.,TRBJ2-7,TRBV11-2,CASSITTGTPYEQYF,TGTGCCAGCAGCATTACGACAGGGACCCCCTACGAGCAGTACTTC
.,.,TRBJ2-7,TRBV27,CASSLTHSGEQYF,TGTGCCAGCAGTTTAACCCACAGCGGGGAGCAGTACTTC
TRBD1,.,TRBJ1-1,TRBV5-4,CASSTPGQGTEAFF,TGTGCCAGCAGCACACCGGGACAGGGCACTGAAGCTTTCTTT
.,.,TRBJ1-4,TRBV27,CASSPGTSPEKLFF,TGTGCCAGCAGTCCCGGGACATCTCCCGAAAAACTGTTTTTT
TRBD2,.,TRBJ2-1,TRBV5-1,CASSLGGGDNEQFF,TGCGCCAGCAGCTTAGGCGGGGGGGACAATGAGCAGTTCTTC
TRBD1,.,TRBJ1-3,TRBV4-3,CASSQVSGGWGNTIYF,TGCGCCAGCAGCCAAGTTTCAGGGGGCTGGGGCAACACCATATATTTT
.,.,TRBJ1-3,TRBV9,CASSVGGSLSGNTIYF,TGTGCCAGCAGCGTAGGAGGATCCCTCTCTGGAAACACCATATATTTT
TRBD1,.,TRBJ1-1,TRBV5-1,CASSLRRTGNTEAFF,TGCGCCAGCAGCTTGCGAAGGACAGGGAACACTGAAGCTTTCTTT
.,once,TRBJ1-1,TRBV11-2,CASSPALGGTEAFF,TGTGCCAGCAGCCCCGCCTTGGGAGGGACTGAAGCTTTCTTT
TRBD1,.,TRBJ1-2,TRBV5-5,CASSSQGVYGYTF,TGTGCCAGCAGCTCACAGGGGGTCTATGGCTACACCTTC
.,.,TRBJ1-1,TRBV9,CASSVGGRRNTEAFF,TGTGCCAGCAGCGTAGGGGGCAGGCGGAACACTGAAGCTTTCTTT
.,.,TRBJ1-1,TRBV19,CASSSRDYTEAFF,TGTGCCAGTAGTAGCCGGGACTACACTGAAGCTTTCTTT
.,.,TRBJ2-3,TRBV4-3,CASSQGRGTDTQYF,TGCGCCAGCAGCCAAGGGAGGGGAACAGATACGCAGTATTTT
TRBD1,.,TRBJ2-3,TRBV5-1,CASSPDRGVTDTQYF,TGCGCCAGCAGCCCGGACAGGGGGGTGACAGATACGCAGTATTTT
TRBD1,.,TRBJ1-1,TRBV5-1,CASSLIQGAGVTEAFF,TGCGCCAGCAGCCTAATCCAGGGGGCGGGTGTCACTGAAGCTTTCTTT
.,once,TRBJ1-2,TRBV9,CASRPAGRYGYTF,TGTGCCAGCCGTCCGGCAGGGAGGTATGGCTACACCTTC
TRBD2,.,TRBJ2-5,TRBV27,CASTSGEGQTQYF,TGTGCCAGCACCTCCGGGGAGGGACAGACCCAGTACTTC
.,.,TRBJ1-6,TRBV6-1,CASSEATKFLSSYNSPLHF,TGTGCCAGCAGTGAAGCGACAAAGTTTCTCAGCTCCTATAATTCACCCCTCCACTTT
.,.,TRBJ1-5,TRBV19,CASDQFRVSNQPQHF,TGTGCCAGTGACCAATTCAGGGTTAGCAATCAGCCCCAGCATTTT
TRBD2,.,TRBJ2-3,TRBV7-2,CASSLGLAGAQGTQYF,TGTGCCAGCAGCTTAGGACTAGCGGGGGCCCAGGGTACGCAGTATTTT
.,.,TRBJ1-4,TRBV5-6,CASSPGDGDEKLFF,TGTGCCAGCAGCCCCGGGGATGGGGATGAAAAACTGTTTTTT
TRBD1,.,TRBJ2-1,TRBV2,CASSNHRGEQFF,TGTGCCAGCAGTAATCACAGGGGCGAGCAGTTCTTC
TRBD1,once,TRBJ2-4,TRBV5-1,CASSSDRLINIQYF,TGCGCCAGCAGCTCGGACAGGTTGATAAACATTCAGTACTTC
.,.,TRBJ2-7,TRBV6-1,CASIYGQDMQQYF,TGTGCCAGCATTTATGGGCAAGATATGCAGCAGTACTTC
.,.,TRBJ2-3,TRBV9,CASSQSLDTQYF,TGTGCCAGCAGCCAGTCTTTAGATACGCAGTATTTT
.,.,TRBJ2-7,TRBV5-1,CASGDRLYEQYF,TGCGCCAGCGGAGACAGGCTCTACGAGCAGTACTTC
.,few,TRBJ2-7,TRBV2,CASTPTRVGEQYF,TGTGCCAGCACCCCGACGAGGGTAGGAGAGCAGTACTTC
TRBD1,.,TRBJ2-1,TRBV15,CATSQGAVVSYNEQFF,TGTGCCACCAGTCAGGGGGCAGTGGTATCCTACAATGAGCAGTTCTTC
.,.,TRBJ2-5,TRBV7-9,CASSSGKTGQETQYF,TGTGCCAGCAGCTCCGGGAAGACAGGACAAGAGACCCAGTACTTC
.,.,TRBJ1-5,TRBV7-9,CASSLGPHQPQHF,TGTGCCAGCAGCTTGGGCCCCCATCAGCCCCAGCATTTT